These 8 T cell receptor beta chains share one sample of origin, sequenced in a study of cytomegalovirus exposure and HLA in healthy donors. This PCR relied on a set of 60 Vbeta primers and 13 Jbeta primers. The repertoire was sequenced with immunoSEQ multiplex PCR; TCRdb's copy has only in-frame clones and lacks some. The table includes 200,000 to 250,000 clones, 82% detected once. The sequencing sample was made of PBMCs. The receptors derive from a woman between 40 and 50 years old in good health and CMV-seronegative.

CDR3 region: CASSPTPGGTDTQYF. The CDR3 coding sequence is TGTGCCAGCAGCCCGACCCCCGGGGGGACAGATACGCAGTATTTT. The V and J genes are TRBV5-4 and TRBJ2-3, with 7 bases matching TRBD2. The CDR3 spans 15 residues. In germline, CDR1 is SGHNT, CDR2 YYREEE (reference sequence). The V and J ends lost 4 bases and 3 bases, in that order; junction bases with no gene match: 8.

The V call is TRBV19, the J call TRBJ2-1, with TRBD2 identical over 15 bases. The CDR3 totals 15 residues. The V gene's germline CDR1 is LNHDA and CDR2 SQIVND (reference sequence). The V and J ends lost 5 bases and 9 bases, in that order; junction bases with no gene match: 5. This CDR3 is CASSRTSGRAGEQFF. For the CDR3, the DNA is TGTGCCAGTAGTCGGACTAGCGGGAGGGCCGGTGAGCAGTTCTTC.

The CDR3 reads CAWSVRQSYGYTF. For the CDR3, the DNA is TGTGCCTGGAGTGTGAGACAGAGCTATGGCTACACCTTC. This chain joins TRBV30 and TRBJ1-2; D is perhaps TRBD1 (5 bases). V lost 0 bases and J 4 bases, leaving 9 bases between the germline ends. The germline V gene encodes CDR1 GTSNPN and CDR2 SVGIG (reference sequence). This CDR3 has 13 amino acids.

The chain links TRBV4-1 to TRBJ2-5, with 14 bases aligning to TRBD2. V was clipped by 3 bases and J by 6 bases; unmatched bases: 9. Germline lookup yields CDR1 MGHRA and CDR2 YSYEKL. The CDR3 loop spans 17 amino acids. DNA for the CDR3: TGCGCCAGCAGCCAGTCCGGGACTAGCGGGAGAATAAAGACCCAGTACTTC. It specifies CASSQSGTSGRIKTQYF.

This rearrangement joins TRBV27 to TRBJ2-7; tentative D call: TRBD1 (5 bases). The ends were cut back, 2 bases at V and 5 bases at J, with 16 bases in the middle. The CDR3 spans 15 residues. In germline, CDR1 is MNHEY, CDR2 SMNVEV (reference sequence). The CDR3 bases are TGTGCCAGCAGTTTAAGGCGACAGCCTGGGAACGAGCAGTACTTC. Its protein product is CASSLRRQPGNEQYF.

The V call is TRBV5-1, the J call TRBJ1-1; D is possibly TRBD1 (5 bases). V was pared by 1 base and J by 1 base, with 14 bases between. This CDR3 comprises 16 residues. Germline lookup yields CDR1 SGHRS and CDR2 YFSETQ. The CDR3 sequence: CASSLIAGRRNTEAFF. The CDR3 nucleotides read TGCGCCAGCAGCTTGATAGCAGGGCGGAGGAACACTGAAGCTTTCTTT.

The V gene is TRBV27, the J gene TRBJ2-3; D may be TRBD2 (6 bases). Per germline, CDR1 MNHEY and CDR2 SMNVEV (reference sequence). This CDR3 spans 16 amino acids. Trimming cost V 6 bases and J 3 bases, with 19 bases left between them. The CDR3 loop reads CASSQGLGYKTDTQYF. In DNA form, the CDR3 reads TGTGCCAGCAGCCAGGGACTCGGTTACAAAACAGATACGCAGTATTTT.

This rearrangement joins TRBV6-5 to TRBJ2-6; D ambiguous. The CDR3 loop spans 15 amino acids. The germline CDR1 and CDR2 sequences are MNHEY and SVGAGI. Trimming left V 6 bases short and J 0 bases short, with 9 bases between. The CDR3 loop reads CASSSLSSGANVLTF. The CDR3 coding sequence is TGTGCCAGCAGCTCACTGAGCTCTGGGGCCAACGTCCTGACTTTC.